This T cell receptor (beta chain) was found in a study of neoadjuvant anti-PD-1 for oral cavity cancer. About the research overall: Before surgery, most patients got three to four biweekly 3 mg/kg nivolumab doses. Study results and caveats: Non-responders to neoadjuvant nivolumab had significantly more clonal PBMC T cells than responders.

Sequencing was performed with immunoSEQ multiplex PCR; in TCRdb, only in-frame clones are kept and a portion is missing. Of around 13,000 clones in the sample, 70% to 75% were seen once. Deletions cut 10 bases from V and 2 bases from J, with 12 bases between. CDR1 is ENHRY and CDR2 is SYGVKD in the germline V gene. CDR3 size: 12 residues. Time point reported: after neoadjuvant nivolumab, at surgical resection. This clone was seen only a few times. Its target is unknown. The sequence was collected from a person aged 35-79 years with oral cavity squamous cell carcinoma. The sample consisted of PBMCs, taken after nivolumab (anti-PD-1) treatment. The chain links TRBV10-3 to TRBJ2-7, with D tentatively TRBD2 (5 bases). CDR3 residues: CATEGLTYEQYF. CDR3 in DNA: TGTGCCACCGAGGGCCTAACCTACGAGCAGTACTTC.